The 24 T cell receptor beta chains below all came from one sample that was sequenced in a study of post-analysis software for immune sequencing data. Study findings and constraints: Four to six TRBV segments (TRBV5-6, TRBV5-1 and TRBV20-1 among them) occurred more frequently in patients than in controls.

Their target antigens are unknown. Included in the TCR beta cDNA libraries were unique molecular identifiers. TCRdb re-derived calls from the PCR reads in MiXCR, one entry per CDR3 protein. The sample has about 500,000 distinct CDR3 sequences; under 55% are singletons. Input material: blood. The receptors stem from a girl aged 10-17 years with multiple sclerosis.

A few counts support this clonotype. The CDR3 DNA reads TGTGCCAGCAGCCAAGATCCGGGAAAAGCTTTCTTT. This translates into CASSQDPGKAFF. V usage is TRBV3-1 and J usage is TRBJ1-1; no clear D. Germline CDR1 is LGHDT and CDR2 is YNNKEL (reference sequence). Trimming left V 0 bases short and J 9 bases short, with 8 bases between. This CDR3 contains 12 residues.

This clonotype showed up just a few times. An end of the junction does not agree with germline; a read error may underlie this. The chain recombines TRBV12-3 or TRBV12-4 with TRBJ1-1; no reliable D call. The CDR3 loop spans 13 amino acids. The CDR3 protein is CASSLDRGTEAFF. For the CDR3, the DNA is TGTGCCAGCAGCTTAGATCGGGGTACCGAAGCTTTCTTT.

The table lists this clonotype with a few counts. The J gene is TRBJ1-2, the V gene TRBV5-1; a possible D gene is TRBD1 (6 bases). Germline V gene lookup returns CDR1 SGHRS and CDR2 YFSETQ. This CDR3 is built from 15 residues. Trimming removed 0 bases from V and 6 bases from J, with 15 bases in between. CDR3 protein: CASSLGSDEGDGYTF. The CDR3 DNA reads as TGCGCCAGCAGCTTGGGATCGGACGAGGGGGATGGCTACACCTTC.

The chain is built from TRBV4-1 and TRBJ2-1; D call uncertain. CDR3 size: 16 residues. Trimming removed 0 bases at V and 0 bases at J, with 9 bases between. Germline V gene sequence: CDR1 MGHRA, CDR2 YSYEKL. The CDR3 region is CASSQDSVSSYNEQFF. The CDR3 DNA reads TGCGCCAGCAGCCAAGATTCCGTCAGCTCCTACAATGAGCAGTTCTTC.

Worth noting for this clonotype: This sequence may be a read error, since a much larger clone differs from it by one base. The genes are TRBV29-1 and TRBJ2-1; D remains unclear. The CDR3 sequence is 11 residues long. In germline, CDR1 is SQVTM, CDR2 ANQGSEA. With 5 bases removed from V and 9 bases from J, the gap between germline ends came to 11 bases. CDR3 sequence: CSVSIGREQFF. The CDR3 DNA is TGCAGCGTTTCCATTGGCCGTGAGCAGTTCTTC.

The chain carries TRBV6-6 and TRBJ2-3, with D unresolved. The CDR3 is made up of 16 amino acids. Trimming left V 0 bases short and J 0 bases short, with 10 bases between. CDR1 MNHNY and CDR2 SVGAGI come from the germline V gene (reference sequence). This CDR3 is CASSYSFEASTDTQYF. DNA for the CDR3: TGTGCCAGCAGTTACTCGTTTGAGGCCAGCACAGATACGCAGTATTTT.

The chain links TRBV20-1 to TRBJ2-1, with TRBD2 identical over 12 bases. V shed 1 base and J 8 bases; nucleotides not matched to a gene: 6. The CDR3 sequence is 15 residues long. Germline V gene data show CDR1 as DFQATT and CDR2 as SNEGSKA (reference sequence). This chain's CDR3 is CSARVRTSGTDEQFF. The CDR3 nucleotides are TGCAGTGCTAGAGTTCGGACTAGCGGGACAGATGAGCAGTTCTTC.

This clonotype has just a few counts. CDR3 sequence reads: CSARGLAGETQYF. In DNA, the CDR3 is TGCAGTGCTAGAGGACTAGCGGGAGAGACCCAGTACTTC. The rearrangement links TRBV20-1 to TRBJ2-5; 10 bases line up with TRBD2. CDR3 length: 13 residues. V shed 1 base, J shed 4 bases, and the junction held 0 bases outside the gene matches. The germline V gene has CDR1 DFQATT and CDR2 SNEGSKA (reference sequence).

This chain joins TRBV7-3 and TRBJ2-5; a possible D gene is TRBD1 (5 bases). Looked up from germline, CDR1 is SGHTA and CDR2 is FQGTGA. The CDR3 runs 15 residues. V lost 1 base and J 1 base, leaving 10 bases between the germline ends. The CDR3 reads CASSLRGGSQETQYF. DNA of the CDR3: TGTGCCAGCAGCTTAAGGGGCGGATCCCAAGAGACCCAGTACTTC. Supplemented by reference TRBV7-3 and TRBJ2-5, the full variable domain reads GAGVSQTPSNKVTEKGKYVELRCDPISGHTALYWYRQSLGQGPEFLIYFQGTGAADDSGLPNDRFFAVRPEGSVSTLKIQRTERGDSAVYLCASSLRGGSQETQYFGPGTRLLVL.

The CDR3 reads CATSRDGLGGEAFF. The CDR3 region has the DNA TGTGCCACCAGCAGAGATGGATTGGGGGGTGAAGCTTTCTTT. The gene calls are TRBV15 and TRBJ1-1, with D possibly TRBD1 on 5 matching bases. This CDR3 region has 14 residues. Germline loops: CDR1 LNHNV, CDR2 YYDKDF (reference sequence). Trimming took off 0 bases at V and 7 bases at J, with 12 bases between the two ends. The full variable domain, with the rest looked up from reference TRBV15 and TRBJ1-1, is DAMVIQNPRYQVTQFGKPVTLSCSQTLNHNVMYWYQQKSSQAPKLLFHYYDKDFNNEADTPDNFQSRRPNTSFCFLDIRSPGLGDTAMYLCATSRDGLGGEAFFGQGTRLTVV.

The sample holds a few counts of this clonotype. In DNA, the CDR3 is TGTGCCACCACGGGGGAGTATGGCTACACCTTC. The encoded protein is CATTGEYGYTF. The chain recombines TRBV27 with TRBJ1-2, with D possibly matching TRBD1 (5 bases). CDR3 length: 11 amino acids. CDR1 and CDR2 from the germline V gene are MNHEY and SMNVEV (reference sequence). The V gene lost 10 bases and the J gene lost 5 bases, with 11 bases spanning the gap.

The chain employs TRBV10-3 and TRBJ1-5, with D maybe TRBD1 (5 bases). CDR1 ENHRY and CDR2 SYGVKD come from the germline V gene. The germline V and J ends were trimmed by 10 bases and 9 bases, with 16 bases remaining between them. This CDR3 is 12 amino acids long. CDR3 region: CATWDGISPQHF. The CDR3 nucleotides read TGTGCCACCTGGGACGGCATATCGCCCCAGCATTTT.

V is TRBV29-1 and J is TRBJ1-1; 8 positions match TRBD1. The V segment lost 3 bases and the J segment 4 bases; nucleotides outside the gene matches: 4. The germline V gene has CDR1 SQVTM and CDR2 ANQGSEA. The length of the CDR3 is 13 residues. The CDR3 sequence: CSVDRTGSTEAFF. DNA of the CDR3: TGCAGCGTTGATAGGACAGGGAGCACTGAAGCTTTCTTT.

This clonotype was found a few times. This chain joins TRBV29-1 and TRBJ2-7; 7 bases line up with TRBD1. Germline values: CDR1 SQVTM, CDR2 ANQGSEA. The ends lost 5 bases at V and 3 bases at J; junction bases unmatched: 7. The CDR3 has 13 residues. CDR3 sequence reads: CSVRLDRHYEQYF. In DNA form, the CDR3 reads TGCAGCGTTCGTCTGGACAGGCACTACGAGCAGTACTTC.

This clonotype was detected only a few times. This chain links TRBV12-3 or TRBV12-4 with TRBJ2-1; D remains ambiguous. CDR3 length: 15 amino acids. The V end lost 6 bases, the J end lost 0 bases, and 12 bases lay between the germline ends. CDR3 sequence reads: CASSPSRSSYNEQFF. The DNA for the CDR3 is TGTGCCAGCAGCCCTTCGAGAAGCTCCTACAATGAGCAGTTCTTC.

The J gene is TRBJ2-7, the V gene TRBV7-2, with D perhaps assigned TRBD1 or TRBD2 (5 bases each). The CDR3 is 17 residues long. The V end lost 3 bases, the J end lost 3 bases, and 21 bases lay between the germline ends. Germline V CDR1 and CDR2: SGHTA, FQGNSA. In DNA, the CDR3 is TGTGCCAGCAGCTTTGGGGGAATAGTGATCTCCTGCTACGAGCAGTACTTC. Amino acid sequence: CASSFGGIVISCYEQYF.

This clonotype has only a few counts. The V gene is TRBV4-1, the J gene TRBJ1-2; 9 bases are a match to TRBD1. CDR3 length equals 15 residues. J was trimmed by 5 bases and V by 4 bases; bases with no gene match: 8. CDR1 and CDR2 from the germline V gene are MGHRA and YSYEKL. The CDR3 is CASSPQDRGLYGYTF. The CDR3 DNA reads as TGCGCCAGCAGCCCTCAGGACAGGGGTTTATATGGCTACACCTTC.

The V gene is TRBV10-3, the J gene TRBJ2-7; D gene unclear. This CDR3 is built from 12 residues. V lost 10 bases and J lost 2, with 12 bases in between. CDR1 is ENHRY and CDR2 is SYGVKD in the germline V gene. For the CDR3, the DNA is TGTGCCACTCAGGATACGGCCTACGAGCAGTACTTC. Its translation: CATQDTAYEQYF.

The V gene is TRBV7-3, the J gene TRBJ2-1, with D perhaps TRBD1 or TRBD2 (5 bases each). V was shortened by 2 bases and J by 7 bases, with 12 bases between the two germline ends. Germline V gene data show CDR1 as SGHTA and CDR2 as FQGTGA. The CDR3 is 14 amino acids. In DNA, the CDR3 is TGTGCCAGCAGCTTATGGGGGAGTACAAATGAGCAGTTCTTC. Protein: CASSLWGSTNEQFF.

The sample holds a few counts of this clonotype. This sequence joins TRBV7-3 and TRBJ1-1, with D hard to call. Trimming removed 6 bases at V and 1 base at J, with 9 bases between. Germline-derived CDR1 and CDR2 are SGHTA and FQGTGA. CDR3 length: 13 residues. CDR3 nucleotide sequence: TGTGCCAGCAGTAACGATCCGAACACTGAAGCTTTCTTT. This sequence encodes CASSNDPNTEAFF. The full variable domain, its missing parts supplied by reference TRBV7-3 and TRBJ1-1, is GAGVSQTPSNKVTEKGKYVELRCDPISGHTALYWYRQSLGQGPEFLIYFQGTGAADDSGLPNDRFFAVRPEGSVSTLKIQRTERGDSAVYLCASSNDPNTEAFFGQGTRLTVV.

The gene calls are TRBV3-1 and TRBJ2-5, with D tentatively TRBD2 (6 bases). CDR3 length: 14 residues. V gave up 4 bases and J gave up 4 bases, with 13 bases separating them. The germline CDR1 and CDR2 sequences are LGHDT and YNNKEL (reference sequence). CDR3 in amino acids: CASSPTWGGETQYF. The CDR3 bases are TGTGCCAGCAGCCCCACTTGGGGAGGAGAGACCCAGTACTTC.

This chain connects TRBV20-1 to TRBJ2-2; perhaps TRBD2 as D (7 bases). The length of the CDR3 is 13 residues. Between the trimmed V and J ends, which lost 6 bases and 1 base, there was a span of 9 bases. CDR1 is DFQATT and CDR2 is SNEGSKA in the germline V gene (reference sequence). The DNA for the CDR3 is TGCAGTGCGGGGGGGCAGAACACCGGGGAGCTGTTTTTT. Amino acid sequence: CSAGGQNTGELFF.

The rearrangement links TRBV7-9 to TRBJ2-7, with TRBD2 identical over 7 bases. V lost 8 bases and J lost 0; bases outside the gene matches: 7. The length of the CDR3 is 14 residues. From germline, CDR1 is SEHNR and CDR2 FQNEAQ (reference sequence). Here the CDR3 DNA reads TGTGCCAGCGGGCCTGGGACTATCTCCTACGAGCAGTACTTC. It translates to CASGPGTISYEQYF.

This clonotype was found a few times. Here the CDR3 DNA reads TGTGCCAGCGGTCGGGACAGCTCTTATGGCTACACCTTC. It encodes CASGRDSSYGYTF. The chain employs TRBV27 and TRBJ1-2, with 7 bases lining up with TRBD1. Trimming at V came to 8 bases and at J to 5 bases, leaving 8 bases not matched to a gene. Per the germline V gene, CDR1 is MNHEY and CDR2 is SMNVEV (reference sequence). This CDR3 has 13 amino acids.